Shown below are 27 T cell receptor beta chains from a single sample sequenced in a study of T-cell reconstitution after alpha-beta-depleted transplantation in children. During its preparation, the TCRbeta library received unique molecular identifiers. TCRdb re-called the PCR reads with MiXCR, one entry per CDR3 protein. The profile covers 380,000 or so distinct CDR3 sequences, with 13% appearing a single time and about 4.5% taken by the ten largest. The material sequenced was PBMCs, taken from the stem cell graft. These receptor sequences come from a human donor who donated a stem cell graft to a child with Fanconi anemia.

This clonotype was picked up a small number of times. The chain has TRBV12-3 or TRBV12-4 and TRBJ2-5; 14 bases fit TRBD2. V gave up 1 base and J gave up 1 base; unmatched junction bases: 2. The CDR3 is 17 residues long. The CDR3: CASSLGTSGGFQETQYF. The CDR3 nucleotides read TGTGCCAGCAGTTTAGGGACTAGCGGGGGGTTCCAAGAGACCCAGTACTTC.

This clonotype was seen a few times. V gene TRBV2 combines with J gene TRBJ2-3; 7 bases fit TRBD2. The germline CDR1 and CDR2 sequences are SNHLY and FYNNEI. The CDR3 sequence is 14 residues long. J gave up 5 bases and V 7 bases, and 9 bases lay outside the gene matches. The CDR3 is CASMGGTRLDTQYF. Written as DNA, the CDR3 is TGTGCCAGCATGGGGGGGACCCGCTTAGATACGCAGTATTTT.

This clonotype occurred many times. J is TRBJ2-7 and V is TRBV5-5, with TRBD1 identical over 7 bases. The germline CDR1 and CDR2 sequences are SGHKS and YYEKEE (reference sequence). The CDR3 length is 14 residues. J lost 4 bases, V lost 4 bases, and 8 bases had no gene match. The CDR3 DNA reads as TGTGCCAGCAGCCTATCCGGGACAGTATACGAGCAGTACGTC. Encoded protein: CASSLSGTVYEQYV.

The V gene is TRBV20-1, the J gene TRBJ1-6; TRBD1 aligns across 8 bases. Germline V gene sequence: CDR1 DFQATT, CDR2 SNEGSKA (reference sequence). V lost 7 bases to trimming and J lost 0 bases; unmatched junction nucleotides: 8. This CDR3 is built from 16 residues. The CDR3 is CSVAAGGLSYNSPLHF. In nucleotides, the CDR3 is TGCAGTGTCGCGGCAGGGGGCCTCTCCTATAATTCACCCCTCCACTTT.

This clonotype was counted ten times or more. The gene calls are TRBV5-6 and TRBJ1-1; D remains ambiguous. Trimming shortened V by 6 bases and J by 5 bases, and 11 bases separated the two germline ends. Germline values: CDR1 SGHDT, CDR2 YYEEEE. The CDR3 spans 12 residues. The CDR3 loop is CASTLFGTEAFF. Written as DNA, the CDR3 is TGTGCCAGCACCCTCTTCGGGACTGAAGCTTTCTTT. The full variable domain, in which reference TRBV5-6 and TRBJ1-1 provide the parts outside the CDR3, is DAGVTQSPTHLIKTRGQQVTLRCSPKSGHDTVSWYQQALGQGPQFIFQYYEEEERQRGNFPDRFSGHQFPNYSSELNVNALLLGDSALYLCASTLFGTEAFFGQGTRLTVV.

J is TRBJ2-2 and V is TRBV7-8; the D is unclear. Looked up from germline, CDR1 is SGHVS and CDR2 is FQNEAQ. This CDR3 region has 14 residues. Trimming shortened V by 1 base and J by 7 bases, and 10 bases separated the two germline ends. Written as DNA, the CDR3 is TGTGCCAGCAGCTTAGTGGGTCTAAGCGGGGAGCTGTTTTTT. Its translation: CASSLVGLSGELFF.

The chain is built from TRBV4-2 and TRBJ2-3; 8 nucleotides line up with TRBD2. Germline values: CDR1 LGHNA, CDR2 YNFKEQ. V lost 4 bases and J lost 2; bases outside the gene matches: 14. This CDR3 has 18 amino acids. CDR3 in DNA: TGTGCCAGCAGCCCCGGACTAGCCCAACGAATCTTCACAGATACGCAGTATTTT. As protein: CASSPGLAQRIFTDTQYF.

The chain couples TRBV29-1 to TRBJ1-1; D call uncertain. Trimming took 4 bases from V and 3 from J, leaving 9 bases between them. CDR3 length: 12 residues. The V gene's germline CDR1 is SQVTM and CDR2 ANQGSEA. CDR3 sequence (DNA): TGCAGCGTTGGTCCCGGGGACACTGAAGCTTTCTTT. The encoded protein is CSVGPGDTEAFF.

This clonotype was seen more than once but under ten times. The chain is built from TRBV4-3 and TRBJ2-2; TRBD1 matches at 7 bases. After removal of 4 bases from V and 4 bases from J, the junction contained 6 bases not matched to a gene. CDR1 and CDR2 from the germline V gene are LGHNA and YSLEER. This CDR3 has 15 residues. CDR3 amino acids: CASSRIQGSTGELFF. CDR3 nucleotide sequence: TGCGCCAGCAGCCGAATACAGGGGAGCACCGGGGAGCTGTTTTTT.

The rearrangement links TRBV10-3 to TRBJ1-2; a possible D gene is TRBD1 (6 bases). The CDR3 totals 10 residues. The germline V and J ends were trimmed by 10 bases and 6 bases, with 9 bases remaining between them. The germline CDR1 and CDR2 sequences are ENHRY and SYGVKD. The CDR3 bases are TGTGCCACCCGGGACAATGGCTACACCTTC. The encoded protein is CATRDNGYTF.

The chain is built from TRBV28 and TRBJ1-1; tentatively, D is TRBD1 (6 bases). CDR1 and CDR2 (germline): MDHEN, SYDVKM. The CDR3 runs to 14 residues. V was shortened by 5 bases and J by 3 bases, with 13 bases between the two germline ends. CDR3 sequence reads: CASSPQGSYTEAFF. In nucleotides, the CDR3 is TGTGCCAGCAGTCCACAGGGTAGTTACACTGAAGCTTTCTTT.

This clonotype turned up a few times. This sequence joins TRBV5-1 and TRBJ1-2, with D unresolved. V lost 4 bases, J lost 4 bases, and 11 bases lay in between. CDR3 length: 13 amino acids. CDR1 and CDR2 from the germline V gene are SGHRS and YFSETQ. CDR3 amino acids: CASSPDGSYGYTF. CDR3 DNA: TGCGCCAGCAGCCCGGACGGATCCTATGGCTACACCTTC.

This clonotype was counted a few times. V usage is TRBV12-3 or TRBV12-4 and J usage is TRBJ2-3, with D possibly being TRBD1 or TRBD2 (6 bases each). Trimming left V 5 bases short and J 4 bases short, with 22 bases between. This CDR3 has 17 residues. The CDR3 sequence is CASSGWGPGATADTQYF. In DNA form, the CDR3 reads TGTGCCAGCAGTGGCTGGGGGCCGGGGGCTACGGCAGATACGCAGTATTTT.

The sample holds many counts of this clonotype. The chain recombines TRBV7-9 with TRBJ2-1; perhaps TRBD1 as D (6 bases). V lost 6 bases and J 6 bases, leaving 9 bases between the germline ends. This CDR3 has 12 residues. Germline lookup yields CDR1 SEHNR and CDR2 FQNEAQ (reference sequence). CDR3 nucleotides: TGTGCCAGCAGGGAAGGGGGCAATGAGCAGTTCTTC. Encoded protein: CASREGGNEQFF. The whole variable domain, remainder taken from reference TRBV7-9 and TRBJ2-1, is DTGVSQNPRHKITKRGQNVTFRCDPISEHNRLYWYRQTLGQGPEFLTYFQNEAQLEKSRLLSDRFSAERPKGSFSTLEIQRTEQGDSAMYLCASREGGNEQFFGPGTRLTVL.

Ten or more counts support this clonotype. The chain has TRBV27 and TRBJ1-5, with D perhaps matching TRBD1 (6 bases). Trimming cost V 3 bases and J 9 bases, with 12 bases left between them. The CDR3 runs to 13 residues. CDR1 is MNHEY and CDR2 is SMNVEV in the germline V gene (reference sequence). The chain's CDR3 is CASSLGAAAPQHF. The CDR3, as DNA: TGTGCCAGCAGTTTGGGGGCCGCGGCGCCCCAGCATTTT.

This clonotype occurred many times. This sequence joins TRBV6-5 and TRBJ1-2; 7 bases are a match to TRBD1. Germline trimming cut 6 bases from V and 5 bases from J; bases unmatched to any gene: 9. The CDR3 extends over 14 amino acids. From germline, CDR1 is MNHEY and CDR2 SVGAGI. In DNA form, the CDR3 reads TGTGCCAGCAGCCCCCCGGGACAGACTTATGGCTACACCTTC. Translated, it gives CASSPPGQTYGYTF.

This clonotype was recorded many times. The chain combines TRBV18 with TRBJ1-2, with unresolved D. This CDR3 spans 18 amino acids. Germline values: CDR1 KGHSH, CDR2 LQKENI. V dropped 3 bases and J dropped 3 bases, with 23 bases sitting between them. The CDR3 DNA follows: TGTGCCAGCTCACCGAATTTAAAGAGCACAATTGGGGACTATGGCTACACCTTC. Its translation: CASSPNLKSTIGDYGYTF.

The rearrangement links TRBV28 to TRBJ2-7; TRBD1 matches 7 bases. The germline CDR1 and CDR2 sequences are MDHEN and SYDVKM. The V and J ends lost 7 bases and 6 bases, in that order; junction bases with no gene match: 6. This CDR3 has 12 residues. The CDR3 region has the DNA TGTGCCAGCAATTACAGGGGCGGCGAGCAGTACTTC. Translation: CASNYRGGEQYF.

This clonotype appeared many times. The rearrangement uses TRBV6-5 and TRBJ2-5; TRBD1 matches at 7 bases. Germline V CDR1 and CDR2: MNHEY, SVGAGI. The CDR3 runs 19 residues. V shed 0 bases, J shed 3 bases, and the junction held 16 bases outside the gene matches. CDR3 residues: CASSYSGLVRGKAKETQYF. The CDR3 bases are TGTGCCAGCAGTTACTCGGGTCTTGTCAGGGGGAAGGCTAAAGAGACCCAGTACTTC.

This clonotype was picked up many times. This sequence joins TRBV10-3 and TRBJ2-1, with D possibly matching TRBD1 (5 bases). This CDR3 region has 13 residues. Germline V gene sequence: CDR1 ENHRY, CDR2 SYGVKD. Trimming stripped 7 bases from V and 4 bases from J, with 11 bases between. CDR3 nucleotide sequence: TGTGCCATCAAGACAGATGGGTACAATGAGCAGTTCTTC. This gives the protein CAIKTDGYNEQFF.

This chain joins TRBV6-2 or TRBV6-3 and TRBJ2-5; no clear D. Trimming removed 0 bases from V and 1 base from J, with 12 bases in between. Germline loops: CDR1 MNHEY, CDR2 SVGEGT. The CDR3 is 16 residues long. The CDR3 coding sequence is TGTGCCAGCAGTTACTCGCCGTCTAGGCTCCAAGAGACCCAGTACTTC. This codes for CASSYSPSRLQETQYF.

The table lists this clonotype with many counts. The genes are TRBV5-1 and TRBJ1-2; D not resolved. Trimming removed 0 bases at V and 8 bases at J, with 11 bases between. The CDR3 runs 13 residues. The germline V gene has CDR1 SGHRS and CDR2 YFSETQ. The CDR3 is CASSLDGLGGYTF. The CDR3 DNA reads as TGCGCCAGCAGCTTGGATGGTTTGGGAGGCTACACCTTC. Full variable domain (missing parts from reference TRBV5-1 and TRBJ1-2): KAGVTQTPRYLIKTRGQQVTLSCSPISGHRSVSWYQQTPGQGLQFLFEYFSETQRNKGNFPGRFSGRQFSNSRSEMNVSTLELGDSALYLCASSLDGLGGYTFGSGTRLTVV.

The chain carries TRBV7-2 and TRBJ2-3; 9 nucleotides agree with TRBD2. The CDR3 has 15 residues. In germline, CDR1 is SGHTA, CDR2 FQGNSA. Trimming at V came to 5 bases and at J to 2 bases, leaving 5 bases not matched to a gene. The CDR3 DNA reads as TGTGCCAGCAGCCATAGCGGGGGAGCCACAGATACGCAGTATTTT. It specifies CASSHSGGATDTQYF.

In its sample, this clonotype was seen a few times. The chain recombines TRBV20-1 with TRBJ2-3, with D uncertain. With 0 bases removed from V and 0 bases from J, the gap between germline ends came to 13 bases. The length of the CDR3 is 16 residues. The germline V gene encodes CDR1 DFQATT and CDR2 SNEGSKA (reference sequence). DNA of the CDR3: TGCAGTGCTAGAGATCTAACACAGAGTAGCACAGATACGCAGTATTTT. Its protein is CSARDLTQSSTDTQYF.

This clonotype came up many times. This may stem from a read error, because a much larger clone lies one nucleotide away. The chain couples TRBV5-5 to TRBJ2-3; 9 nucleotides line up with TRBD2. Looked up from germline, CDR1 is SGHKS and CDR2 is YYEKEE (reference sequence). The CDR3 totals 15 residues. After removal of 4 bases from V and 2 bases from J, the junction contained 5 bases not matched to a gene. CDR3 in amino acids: CASSPGLAPTDTQYF. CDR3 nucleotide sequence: TGTGCCAGCAGCCCGGGACTAGCTCCCACAGATACGCAGTATTTT.

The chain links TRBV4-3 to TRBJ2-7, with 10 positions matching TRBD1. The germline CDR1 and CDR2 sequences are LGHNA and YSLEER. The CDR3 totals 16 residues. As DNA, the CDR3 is TGCGCCAGCAGCCTGGGGTTGGGGACAGGGGATGCGGAGCTGTACGTC. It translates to CASSLGLGTGDAELYV.

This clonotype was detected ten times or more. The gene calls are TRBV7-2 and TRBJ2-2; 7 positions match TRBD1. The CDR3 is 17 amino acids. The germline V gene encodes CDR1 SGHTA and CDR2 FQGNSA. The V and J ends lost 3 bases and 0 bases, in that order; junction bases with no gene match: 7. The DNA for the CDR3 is TGTGCCAGCAGCTTCCCCCGACAGGGCACGAACACCGGGGAGCTGTTTTTT. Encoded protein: CASSFPRQGTNTGELFF.